The 8 T cell receptor beta chains below come from one sample, sequenced in a study of patients and donors after allogeneic stem cell transplantation. TCRdb reanalysed the RT-PCR reads using MiXCR and keeps one entry per CDR3 protein. The data hold around 30,000 distinct CDR3 sequences, with roughly 8% observed a single time. Specimen: blood, either unsorted or a sorted T cell fraction (not recorded which). Source of these receptors: a human donor who was either an allogeneic HSCT recipient or a stem cell or donor lymphocyte infusion donor (not recorded which). It is not recorded whose cells these are; they may come from a transplant donor.

The sample holds many counts of this clonotype. The gene calls are TRBV5-1 and TRBJ1-2; maybe TRBD1 (6 bases). CDR1 SGHRS and CDR2 YFSETQ come from the germline V gene. Trimming shortened V by 6 bases and J by 2 bases, and 20 bases separated the two germline ends. The CDR3 loop spans 16 amino acids. The CDR3 bases are TGCGCCAGCACTCCGGCGGGGGGCGCCAGAAACTATGGCTACACCTTC. It translates to CASTPAGGARNYGYTF.

This clonotype was counted at least ten times. This chain joins TRBV18 and TRBJ1-2; 7 nucleotides match TRBD1. V lost 3 bases to trimming and J lost 0 bases; unmatched junction nucleotides: 7. The CDR3 length is 16 residues. Germline values: CDR1 KGHSH, CDR2 LQKENI. Written as DNA, the CDR3 is TGTGCCAGCTCACCGCTTGGACAGGAGCCTAACTATGGCTACACCTTC. It yields the protein CASSPLGQEPNYGYTF.

This clonotype has ten or more counts. This chain uses TRBV6-5 with TRBJ2-3; TRBD2 matches at 10 bases. Trimming cost V 2 bases and J 6 bases; bases outside gene matches: 5. This CDR3 spans 15 amino acids. Germline assignment: CDR1 MNHEY and CDR2 SVGAGI. CDR3 in DNA: TGTGCCAGCAGTTACGGAGCGGGGGGGATGGATACGCAGTATTTT. This sequence encodes CASSYGAGGMDTQYF.

Many counts were recorded for this clonotype. The chain joins TRBV7-9 to TRBJ1-2; 9 positions match TRBD1. This CDR3 has 14 residues. Germline V lookup: CDR1 SEHNR, CDR2 FQNEAQ (reference sequence). The J segment lost 4 bases and the V segment lost 6 bases, leaving 6 bases of the junction unmatched. The CDR3 DNA is TGTGCCAGCAGACGGACAGGGGTGGGCTATGGCTACACCTTC. This codes for CASRRTGVGYGYTF.

This clonotype has a count of ten or more. This chain links TRBV7-9 with TRBJ2-2, with TRBD2 matching over 8 bases. The CDR3 totals 16 residues. Germline CDR1 SEHNR, CDR2 FQNEAQ (reference sequence). After removal of 0 bases from V and 1 base from J, the junction contained 1 base not matched to a gene. The CDR3 DNA sequence: TGTGCCAGCAGCTTAGCACTAGCGGTGAACACCGGGGAGCTGTTTTTT. The encoded protein is CASSLALAVNTGELFF. The complete variable domain, with remaining parts taken from reference TRBV7-9 and TRBJ2-2, reads DTGVSQNPRHKITKRGQNVTFRCDPISEHNRLYWYRQTLGQGPEFLTYFQNEAQLEKSRLLSDRFSAERPKGSFSTLEIQRTEQGDSAMYLCASSLALAVNTGELFFGEGSRLTVL.

The rearrangement uses TRBV5-1 and TRBJ2-3; D gene unclear. V dropped 4 bases and J dropped 6 bases, with 15 bases sitting between them. The germline CDR1 and CDR2 sequences are SGHRS and YFSETQ. The length of the CDR3 is 14 residues. The CDR3 bases are TGCGCCAGCAGCCCCCAACACCGGGTTGATACGCAGTATTTT. It encodes CASSPQHRVDTQYF.

This clonotype was counted ten times or more. The chain joins TRBV5-1 to TRBJ1-2; 9 bases are shared with TRBD1. The germline CDR1 and CDR2 sequences are SGHRS and YFSETQ. Trimming at V came to 4 bases and at J to 4 bases, leaving 11 bases not matched to a gene. The CDR3 extends over 16 amino acids. The CDR3 DNA follows: TGCGCCAGCAGCCTTCACCTCGGGACAGGGATCTATGGCTACACCTTC. Translated: CASSLHLGTGIYGYTF.

This clonotype was detected ten times or more. The rearrangement uses TRBV7-9 and TRBJ2-1, with 11 bases matching TRBD2. The CDR3 loop spans 17 amino acids. Germline V CDR1 and CDR2: SEHNR, FQNEAQ (reference sequence). The junction had 14 bases not matched to a gene; V was cut back by 5 bases and J by 8 bases. CDR3 nucleotides: TGTGCCAGCAGCCCCTTAGCGGGGGGGCCCCCCGTGGATGAGCAGTTCTTC. Its protein is CASSPLAGGPPVDEQFF. Supplemented by reference TRBV7-9 and TRBJ2-1, the full variable domain reads DTGVSQNPRHKITKRGQNVTFRCDPISEHNRLYWYRQTLGQGPEFLTYFQNEAQLEKSRLLSDRFSAERPKGSFSTLEIQRTEQGDSAMYLCASSPLAGGPPVDEQFFGPGTRLTVL.